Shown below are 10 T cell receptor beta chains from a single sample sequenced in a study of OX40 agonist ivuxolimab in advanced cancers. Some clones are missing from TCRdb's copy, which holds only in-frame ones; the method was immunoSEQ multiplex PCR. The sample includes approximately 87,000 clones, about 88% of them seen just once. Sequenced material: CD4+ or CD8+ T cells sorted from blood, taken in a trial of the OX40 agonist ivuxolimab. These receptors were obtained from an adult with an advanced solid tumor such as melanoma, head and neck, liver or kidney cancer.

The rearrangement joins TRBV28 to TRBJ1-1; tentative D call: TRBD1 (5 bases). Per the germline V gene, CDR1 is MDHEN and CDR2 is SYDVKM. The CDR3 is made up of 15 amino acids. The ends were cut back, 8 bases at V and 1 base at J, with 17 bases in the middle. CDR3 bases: TGTGCCAGCCTGAAAGGAAAGGGGACGAACACTGAAGCTTTCTTT. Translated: CASLKGKGTNTEAFF.

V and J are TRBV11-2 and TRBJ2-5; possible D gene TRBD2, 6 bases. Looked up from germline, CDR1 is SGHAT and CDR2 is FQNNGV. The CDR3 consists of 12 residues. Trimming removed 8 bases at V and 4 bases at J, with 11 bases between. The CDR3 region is CASSGVAETQYF. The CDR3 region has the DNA TGTGCCAGCTCGGGAGTGGCAGAGACCCAGTACTTC.

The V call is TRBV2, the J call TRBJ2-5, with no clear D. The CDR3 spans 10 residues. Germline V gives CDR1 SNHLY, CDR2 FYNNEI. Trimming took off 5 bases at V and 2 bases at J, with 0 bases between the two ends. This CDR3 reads CASSQETQYF. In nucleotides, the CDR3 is TGTGCCAGCAGTCAAGAGACCCAGTACTTC. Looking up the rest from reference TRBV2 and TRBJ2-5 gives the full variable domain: EPEVTQTPSHQVTQMGQEVILRCVPISNHLYFYWYRQILGQKVEFLVSFYNNEISEKSEIFDDQFSVERPDGSNFTLKIRSTKLEDSAMYFCASSQETQYFGPGTRLLVL.

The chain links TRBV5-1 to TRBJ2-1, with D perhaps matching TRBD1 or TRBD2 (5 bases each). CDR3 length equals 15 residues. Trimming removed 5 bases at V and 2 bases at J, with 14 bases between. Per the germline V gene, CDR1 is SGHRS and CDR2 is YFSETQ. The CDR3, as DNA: TGCGCCAGCAGTTCCTCGGGGCCCACCTACAATGAGCAGTTCTTC. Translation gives CASSSSGPTYNEQFF.

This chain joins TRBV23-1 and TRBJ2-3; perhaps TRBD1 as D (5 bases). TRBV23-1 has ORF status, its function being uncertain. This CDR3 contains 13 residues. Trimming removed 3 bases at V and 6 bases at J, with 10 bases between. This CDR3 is CASSHGASDTQYF. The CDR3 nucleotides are TGCGCCAGCAGTCATGGGGCTAGTGATACGCAGTATTTT.

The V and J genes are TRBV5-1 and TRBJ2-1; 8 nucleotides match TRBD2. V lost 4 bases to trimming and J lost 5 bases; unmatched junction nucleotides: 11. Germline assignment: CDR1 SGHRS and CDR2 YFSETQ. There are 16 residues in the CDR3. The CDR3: CASSRETSVTDNEQFF. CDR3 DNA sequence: TGCGCCAGCAGCCGAGAGACTAGCGTGACGGACAATGAGCAGTTCTTC.

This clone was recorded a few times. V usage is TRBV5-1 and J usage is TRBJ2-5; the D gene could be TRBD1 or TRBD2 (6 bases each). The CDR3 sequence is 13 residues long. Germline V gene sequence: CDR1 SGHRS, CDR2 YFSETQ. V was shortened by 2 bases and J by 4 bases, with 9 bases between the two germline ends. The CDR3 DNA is TGCGCCAGCAGCTTCGGGGGCGCAGAGACCCAGTACTTC. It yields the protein CASSFGGAETQYF.

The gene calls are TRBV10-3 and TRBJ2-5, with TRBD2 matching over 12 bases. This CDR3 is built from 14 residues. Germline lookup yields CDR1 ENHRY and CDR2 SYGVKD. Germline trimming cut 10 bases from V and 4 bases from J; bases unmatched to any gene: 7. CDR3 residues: CATGPGLAGETQYF. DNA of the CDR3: TGTGCCACCGGACCGGGACTAGCGGGAGAGACCCAGTACTTC.

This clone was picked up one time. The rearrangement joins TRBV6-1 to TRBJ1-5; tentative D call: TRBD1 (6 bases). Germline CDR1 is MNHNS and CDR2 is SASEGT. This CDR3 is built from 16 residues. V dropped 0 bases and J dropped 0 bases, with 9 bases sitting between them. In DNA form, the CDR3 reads TGTGCCAGCAGTGAAGCTGGGGGCGGTAGCAATCAGCCCCAGCATTTT. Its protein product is CASSEAGGGSNQPQHF.

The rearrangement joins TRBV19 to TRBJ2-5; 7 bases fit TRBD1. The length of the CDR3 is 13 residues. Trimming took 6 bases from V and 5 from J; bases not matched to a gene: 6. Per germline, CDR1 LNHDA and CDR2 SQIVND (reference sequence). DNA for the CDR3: TGTGCCAGTAGCCCCAGGGGACAGGAGACCCAGTACTTC. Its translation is CASSPRGQETQYF.